This T cell receptor (beta chain) was captured by sequencing in a study of blood T cell repertoires in COVID-19. Germline V gene lookup returns CDR1 SGHTA and CDR2 FQGTGA. V was pared by 4 bases and J by 4 bases, with 16 bases between. The CDR3 has 15 residues. Libraries were prepared by immunoSEQ multiplex PCR; TCRdb keeps only in-frame clonotypes and omits some of them. In the table there are about 81,000 clones, 82% of which are singletons. The source material was peripheral blood. The V and J genes are TRBV7-3 and TRBJ1-1; maybe TRBD1 (5 bases). This clonotype originated in a human donor in a cohort sampled during active COVID-19. As DNA, the CDR3 is TGTGCCAGCAGCTCCGGATCGGGGGATTTCACTGAAGCTTTCTTT. Translation gives CASSSGSGDFTEAFF.